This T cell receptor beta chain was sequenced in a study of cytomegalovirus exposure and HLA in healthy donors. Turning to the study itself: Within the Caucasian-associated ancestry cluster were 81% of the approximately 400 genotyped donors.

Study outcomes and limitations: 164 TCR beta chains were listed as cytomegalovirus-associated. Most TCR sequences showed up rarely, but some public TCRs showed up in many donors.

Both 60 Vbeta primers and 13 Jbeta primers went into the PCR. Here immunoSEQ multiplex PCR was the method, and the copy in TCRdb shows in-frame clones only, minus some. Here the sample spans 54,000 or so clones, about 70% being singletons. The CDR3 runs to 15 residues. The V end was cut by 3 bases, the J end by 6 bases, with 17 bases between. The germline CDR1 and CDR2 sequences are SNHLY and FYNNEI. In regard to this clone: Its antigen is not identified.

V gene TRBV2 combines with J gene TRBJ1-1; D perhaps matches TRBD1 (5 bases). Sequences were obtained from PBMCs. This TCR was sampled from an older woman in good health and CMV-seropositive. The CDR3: CASSERERPGAEAFF. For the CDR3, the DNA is TGTGCCAGCAGTGAGAGGGAACGACCGGGGGCTGAAGCTTTCTTT.